The present TCR beta chain was sequenced within a study of blood T cell repertoires in COVID-19. The repertoire was sequenced with immunoSEQ multiplex PCR; TCRdb's copy has only in-frame clones and lacks some. This table holds 100,000 or so clones, over 75% found once. The ends lost 5 bases at V and 1 base at J; junction bases unmatched: 4. Germline CDR1 and CDR2: SQVTM and ANQGSEA. The length of the CDR3 is 14 residues. The specimen was peripheral blood. This clonotype was sampled from a human donor in a cohort sampled during active COVID-19. J is TRBJ2-5 and V is TRBV29-1; 10 bases map to TRBD1. This chain's CDR3 is CSVSGTGVQETQYF. CDR3 nucleotides: TGCAGCGTTTCCGGGACAGGGGTCCAAGAGACCCAGTACTTC.